This is a list of T cell receptor beta chains from one sample in a study of graft-versus-host responses after intestinal transplantation. Antigen specificity for these receptors is unknown. Using immunoSEQ multiplex PCR, the repertoire was profiled, and TCRdb retains in-frame clones only, with some absent. The sample shows more than 95,000 clones, roughly 90% of them seen only once. The sequencing used unstimulated CD4+ T cells sorted from spleen or lymph node cells, collected before intestinal transplant. These receptors originate from a human donor who received an intestinal transplant. The CDR3 runs from the conserved cysteine through the conserved F or W. A D gene is named only where the DNA matches it firmly. Clone sizes are given selectively: once, few, many, or a class where the clone is expanded.

clone size	V gene	J gene	D gene	CDR3 protein	CDR3 DNA
NA	TRBV14	TRBJ1-2	NA	CASSQGGRLVYGYTF	TGTGCCAGCAGCCAAGGGGGCCGGTTAGTGTATGGCTACACCTTC
NA	TRBV27	TRBJ2-5	TRBD2	CASSLLAGGQETQYF	TGTGCCAGCAGTTTGCTAGCGGGGGGACAAGAGACCCAGTACTTC
NA	TRBV30	TRBJ1-6	NA	CAWSLTAYNSPLHF	TGTGCCTGGAGCTTGACAGCGTATAATTCACCCCTCCACTTT
NA	TRBV5-4	TRBJ2-5	TRBD2	CASSPIVPGTSGRREQYF	TGTGCCAGCAGCCCCATTGTCCCCGGGACTAGCGGGCGAAGGGAGCAGTACTTC
NA	TRBV5-6	TRBJ1-2	TRBD1	CASSFTGGWKGYTF	TGTGCCAGCAGCTTTACAGGGGGCTGGAAGGGCTACACCTTC
NA	TRBV5-1	TRBJ2-7	TRBD1	CASSSYPTGVRSVEQYF	TGCGCCAGCAGCTCATATCCTACAGGGGTGAGATCGGTCGAGCAGTACTTC
NA	TRBV19	TRBJ2-5	NA	CASSMGRQETQYF	TGTGCCAGTAGTATGGGCAGACAAGAGACCCAGTACTTC
once	TRBV7-7	TRBJ2-3	NA	CASSRDFTDTQYF	TGTGCCAGCAGCCGGGACTTCACAGATACGCAGTATTTT
once	TRBV5-6	TRBJ2-1	TRBD2	CASSTQRGGGNEQFF	TGTGCCAGCAGCACCCAGCGGGGGGGCGGCAATGAGCAGTTCTTC
NA	TRBV6-1	TRBJ1-1	NA	CASSEFWQDEAFF	TGTGCCAGCAGTGAATTTTGGCAGGATGAAGCTTTCTTT
NA	TRBV5-5	TRBJ2-1	NA	CASRRLYYNEQFF	TGTGCCAGCAGGAGGCTTTACTACAATGAGCAGTTCTTC
once	TRBV9	TRBJ2-7	NA	CASSVGTSNEQYF	TGTGCCAGCAGCGTCGGGACAAGCAACGAGCAGTACTTC
NA	TRBV28	TRBJ2-5	NA	CASSRGTAAGETQYF	TGTGCCAGCAGCCGAGGGACAGCTGCGGGGGAGACCCAGTACTTC
NA	TRBV30	TRBJ2-2	TRBD2	CAWSALKTSGGARTGELFF	TGTGCCTGGAGTGCCCTTAAAACTAGCGGGGGGGCCAGGACCGGGGAGCTGTTTTTT
NA	TRBV30	TRBJ2-7	TRBD1	CAWSVRDRVREQYF	TGTGCCTGGAGTGTACGGGACAGGGTACGTGAGCAGTACTTC
NA	TRBV11-2	TRBJ1-6	TRBD1	CASSRRDRNSPLHF	TGTGCCAGCAGCCGACGGGACAGGAATTCACCCCTCCACTTT
NA	TRBV11-3	TRBJ1-1	TRBD1	CASSTTGGPNTEAFF	TGTGCCAGCAGCACGACAGGGGGCCCGAACACTGAAGCTTTCTTT
NA	TRBV7-2	TRBJ1-1	NA	CASSLTGQNTEAFF	TGTGCCAGCAGCCTCACAGGACAAAACACTGAAGCTTTCTTT
NA	TRBV4-3	TRBJ1-2	NA	CASSQVFGGVGYGYTF	TGCGCCAGCAGCCAAGTATTTGGAGGGGTGGGCTATGGCTACACCTTC
NA	TRBV9	TRBJ2-5	TRBD2	CASSPRGTSGGVQETQYF	TGTGCCAGCAGCCCCCGGGGGACTAGCGGGGGGGTCCAAGAGACCCAGTACTTC